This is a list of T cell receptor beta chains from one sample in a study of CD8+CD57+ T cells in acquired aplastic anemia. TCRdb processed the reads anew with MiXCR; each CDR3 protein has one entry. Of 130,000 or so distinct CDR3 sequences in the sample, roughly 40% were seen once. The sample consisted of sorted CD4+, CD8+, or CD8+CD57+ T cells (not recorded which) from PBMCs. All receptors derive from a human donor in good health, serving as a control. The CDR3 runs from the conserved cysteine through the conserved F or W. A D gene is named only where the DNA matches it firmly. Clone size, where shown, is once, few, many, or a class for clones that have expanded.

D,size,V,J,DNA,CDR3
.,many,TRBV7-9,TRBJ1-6,TGTGCCAGCAGCTTAGAGGCAGGCTTCAGTTCGACCCTCCACTTT,CASSLEAGFSSTLHF
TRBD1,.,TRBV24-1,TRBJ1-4,TGTGCCACCAGTGATTGGAGACAGGGAGAAAAACTGTTTTTT,CATSDWRQGEKLFF
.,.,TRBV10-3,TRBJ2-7,TGTGCCATCAGTCCAGGGATGTCCTACGAGCAGTACTTC,CAISPGMSYEQYF
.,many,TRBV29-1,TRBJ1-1,TGCAGCGTTGGCAGGGGCGGGCAGACTGAAGCTTTCTTT,CSVGRGGQTEAFF
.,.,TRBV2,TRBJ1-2,TGTGCCAGCAGTGCCGCAGGGGGCTACACCTTC,CASSAAGGYTF
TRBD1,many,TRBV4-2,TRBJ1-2,TGTGCCAGCAGCCAAGTACGACAGGGGGCTCACGGCTACACCTTC,CASSQVRQGAHGYTF
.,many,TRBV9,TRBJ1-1,TGTGCCAGCAGCCTCCCCAGCAGACCAACTGAAGCTTTCTTT,CASSLPSRPTEAFF
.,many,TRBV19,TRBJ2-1,TGTGCCAGTAGTATAGATCTCCAAGGAACCAATGAGCAGTTCTTC,CASSIDLQGTNEQFF
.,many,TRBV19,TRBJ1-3,TGTGCCAGTACCCGCCACCCTGGAAACACCATATATTTT,CASTRHPGNTIYF
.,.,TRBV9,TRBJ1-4,TGTGCCAGCAGCGGTGGGGCGCGGGAAAAACTGTTTTTT,CASSGGAREKLFF
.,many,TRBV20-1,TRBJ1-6,TGCAGTGCTAGAGCTTGGGAGCCTTTAGGGGGAAGCTCCTATAATTCACCCCTCCACTTT,CSARAWEPLGGSSYNSPLHF
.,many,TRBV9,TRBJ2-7,TGTGCCAGCAGCCCAGGGAGTCCAATGACTGCGGGGTCCTACGAGCAGTACTTC,CASSPGSPMTAGSYEQYF
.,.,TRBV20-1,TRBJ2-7,TGCAGTGCTAGACAGGGGCGAAGTCCGACCTACGAGCAGTACTTC,CSARQGRSPTYEQYF
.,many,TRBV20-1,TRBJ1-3,TGCAGTGCTAGAGGGACCGGGGGAAACACCATATATTTT,CSARGTGGNTIYF
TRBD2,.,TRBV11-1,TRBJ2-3,TGTGCCAGCAGCCTACGACTAGCGGGGGGGCACGATACGCAGTATTTT,CASSLRLAGGHDTQYF
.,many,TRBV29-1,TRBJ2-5,TGCAGCGTTGTGTCAGGGGAGACCCAGTACTTC,CSVVSGETQYF
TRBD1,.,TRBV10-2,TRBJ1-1,TGCGCCAGCAGTGCCGGACAGGTGGCCTACGAAGCTTTCTTT,CASSAGQVAYEAFF
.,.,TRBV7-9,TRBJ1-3,TGTGCCAGCAGCCTAGTTTTCTCTGGAAACACCATATATTTT,CASSLVFSGNTIYF
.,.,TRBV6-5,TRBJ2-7,TGTGCCAGCAGTTACTCGTTAGCGATCGAGCAGTACTTC,CASSYSLAIEQYF
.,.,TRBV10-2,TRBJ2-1,TGCGCCAGCAGGCGGGGCAATGAGCAGTTCTTC,CASRRGNEQFF
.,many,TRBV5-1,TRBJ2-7,TGCGCCAGCAGCTCCTCCCAACTCGGACGGAGCTACGAGCAGTACTTC,CASSSSQLGRSYEQYF
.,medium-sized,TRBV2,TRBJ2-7,TGTGCCAGCAGTCCCTCCTACGAGCAGTACTTC,CASSPSYEQYF
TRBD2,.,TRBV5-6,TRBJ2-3,TGTGCCAGCAGCCGGACTAGCGGGGGGGCCAACGCAGATACGCAGTATTTT,CASSRTSGGANADTQYF
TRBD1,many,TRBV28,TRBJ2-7,TGTGCCAGCAGTCAGGGGGCCTCCGAGCAGTACTTC,CASSQGASEQYF
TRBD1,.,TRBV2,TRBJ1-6,TGTGCCAGCAGTGGAAGGGGGCAGGGGTCACCCCTCCACTTT,CASSGRGQGSPLHF
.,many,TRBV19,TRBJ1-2,TGTGCCAGTAGTGCGGAACCGCAGGACTATGGCTACACCTTC,CASSAEPQDYGYTF
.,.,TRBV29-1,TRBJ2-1,TGCAGCGTTGATGGCGGCTATACGCAAGGGTCGAACAATGAGCAGTTCTTC,CSVDGGYTQGSNNEQFF
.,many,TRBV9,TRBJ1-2,TGTGCCAGCACCCGTAGGGGGGATACTAACTATGGCTACACCTTC,CASTRRGDTNYGYTF
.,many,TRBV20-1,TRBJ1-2,TGCAGTGCTTGGGCGACGGGGGTTAGGTCGTCTAACTATGGCTACACCTTC,CSAWATGVRSSNYGYTF
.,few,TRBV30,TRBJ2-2,TGTGCCTGGAGTGGAGGCGGGACGGGGCGGATCACCGGGGAGCTGTTTTTT,CAWSGGGTGRITGELFF
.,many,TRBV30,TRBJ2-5,TGTGCCTGGAGTGCGTGGGTAGCTAAAGAGACCCAGTACTTC,CAWSAWVAKETQYF
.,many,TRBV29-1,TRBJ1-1,TGCAGCGCAGAGACAGTATTGAACACTGAAGCTTTCTTT,CSAETVLNTEAFF
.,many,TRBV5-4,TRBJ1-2,TGTGCCAGCAGCCGGAACCTATATGGCTACACCTTC,CASSRNLYGYTF
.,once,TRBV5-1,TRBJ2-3,TGCGCCAGCAGCCCCTGGGGACCTAGCACATATACGCGGTATTTT,CASSPWGPSTYTRYF
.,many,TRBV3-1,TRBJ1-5,TGTGCCAGCAGCCCCCGGGGCACAGTCAATCAGCCCCAGCATTTT,CASSPRGTVNQPQHF
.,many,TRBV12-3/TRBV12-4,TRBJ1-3,TGTGCCAGCAGTCGGGGACCTGGAAACACCATATATTTT,CASSRGPGNTIYF
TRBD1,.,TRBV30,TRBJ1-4,TGTGCCTGGAGTTTACCGGGACAGGGGCTTGAAAAACTGTTTTTT,CAWSLPGQGLEKLFF
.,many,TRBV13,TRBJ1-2,TGTGCCAGCAGCATCCGTCGGACCCCATACTATGGCTACACCTTC,CASSIRRTPYYGYTF
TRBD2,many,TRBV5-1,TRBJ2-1,TGCGCCAGCAGCTCCGGACTAGCGGGAGTCAATGAGCAGTTCTTC,CASSSGLAGVNEQFF
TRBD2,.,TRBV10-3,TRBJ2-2,TGTGCCATCAGTGAGCCTAGCGGGCGTGGGGAGCTGTTTTTT,CAISEPSGRGELFF